This TCR beta chain comes out of a study of chemoradiotherapy in HPV16-positive cancers. Looking at the study overall: A couple of HPV16-positive patients' cells yielded candidate HPV-specific clones and common motifs. Study results and limitations: Candidate HPV-specific clones and E7-related TCR motifs grew in tumor during treatment.

The repertoire was sequenced with immunoSEQ multiplex PCR; TCRdb's copy has only in-frame clones and lacks some. The sample consists of around 68,000 clones, about 90% of them appearing once. Repeated repertoire sampling spanned the course of chemoradiotherapy. Worth noting for this clone: Its antigen is not identified.

The TCR comes from a human donor with HPV-associated anogenital cancer. This specimen was blood, taken from a patient who underwent chemoradiotherapy.

CDR3 residues: CASSFSFPGQGYEQYF. DNA for the CDR3: TGTGCCAGCAGCTTTTCCTTCCCGGGACAGGGCTACGAGCAGTACTTC. The rearrangement links TRBV7-2 to TRBJ2-7, with 9 bases lining up with TRBD1. The CDR3 consists of 16 residues. Germline assignment: CDR1 SGHTA and CDR2 FQGNSA. J was trimmed by 3 bases and V by 3 bases; bases with no gene match: 9.